The present entry profiles one TCR beta chain with its context. Its antigen is not identified. The sample originates from a study of cytomegalovirus exposure and HLA in healthy donors. Overall study findings and caveats: Beyond CMV serostatus, there was no information to go on about immune exposure. Most TCR sequences showed up rarely, but some public TCRs showed up in many donors. What TCR beta sequences reportedly achieved was accurate prediction of HLA-A and HLA-B alleles in most subjects. A cluster of highly shared sequence variants was likely a sequencing artifact.

In the PCR, 60 Vbeta and 13 Jbeta primers were used. Libraries were prepared by immunoSEQ multiplex PCR; TCRdb keeps only in-frame clonotypes and omits some of them. The sample includes 95,000 to 130,000 clones, roughly 83% of them seen just once. V lost 4 bases to trimming and J lost 1 base, with 17 bases between them. Germline lookup yields CDR1 SGHRS and CDR2 YFSETQ. CDR3 length equals 16 residues. V and J are TRBV5-1 and TRBJ1-1; the D gene is possibly TRBD1 (5 bases). The sample consisted of PBMCs. The receptor was isolated from a man aged 25-45 years in good health and CMV-seropositive. CDR3 DNA: TGCGCCAGCAGCGGGACTCCTCTGAGTGGGAACACTGAAGCTTTCTTT. Residues: CASSGTPLSGNTEAFF. The full variable domain, with the rest looked up from reference TRBV5-1 and TRBJ1-1, is KAGVTQTPRYLIKTRGQQVTLSCSPISGHRSVSWYQQTPGQGLQFLFEYFSETQRNKGNFPGRFSGRQFSNSRSEMNVSTLELGDSALYLCASSGTPLSGNTEAFFGQGTRLTVV.